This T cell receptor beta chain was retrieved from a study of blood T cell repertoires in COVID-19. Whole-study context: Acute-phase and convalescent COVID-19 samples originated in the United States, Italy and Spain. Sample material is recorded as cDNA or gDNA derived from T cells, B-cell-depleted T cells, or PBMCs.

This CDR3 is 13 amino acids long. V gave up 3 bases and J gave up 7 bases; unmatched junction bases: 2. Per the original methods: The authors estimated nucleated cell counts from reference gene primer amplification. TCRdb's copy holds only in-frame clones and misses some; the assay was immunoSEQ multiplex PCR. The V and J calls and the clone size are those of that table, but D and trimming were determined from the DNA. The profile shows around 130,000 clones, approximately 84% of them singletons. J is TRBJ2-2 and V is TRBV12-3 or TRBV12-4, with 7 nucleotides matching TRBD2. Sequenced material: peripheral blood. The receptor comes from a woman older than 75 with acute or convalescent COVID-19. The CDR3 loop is CASSFPGGGELFF. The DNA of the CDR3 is TGTGCCAGCAGTTTTCCGGGGGGCGGGGAGCTGTTTTTT.